These T cell receptor beta chains were read from a single sample in a study of shared clonotypes between healthy human individuals. TCRdb keeps only in-frame clones here, not all; method: immunoSEQ multiplex PCR. The sample yields about 820,000 clones, 80% to 95% seen once. The specimen was naive CD8+ T cells sorted from blood. The receptor source for this set is a man aged 25-45 years in good health. CDR3s include the opening cysteine and the closing phenylalanine or tryptophan.

V gene	CDR3 protein
TRBV27	CASSSGLFEQFF
TRBV19	CAGADRHYSNQPQHF
TRBV4-1	CASSYGGTEAFF
TRBV9	CASSVGARESWETQYF
TRBV4-3	CASSLGGGRNEQFF
TRBV7-2	CASSSGLAGGPYTGELFF
TRBV28	CASSPLVAAGGNTDTQYF
TRBV7-2	CASSLVRTGKETQYF
TRBV29-1	CSVRKSGLYEQYF
TRBV6-5	CASRWFEGRKETQYF
TRBV7-1	CASSGSGSYDEQYF
TRBV5-1	CASSFPDRGLTNEQYF
TRBV27	CASSLSQGPYGYTF
TRBV7-9	CASSSNPGQQETQYF
TRBV7-7	CASSQSGLAGVQETQYF
TRBV29-1	CSVVGPSYEQYF
TRBV5-6	CASSEASLGNEQYF
TRBV18	CASSPPGGLNQPQHF
TRBV5-5	CASSSHNTYEQYF
TRBV7-2	CASSLAPGQGHEQYF
TRBV6-5	CASSILQGSWDTQYF
TRBV11-1	CASSWGRNTGELFF
TRBV6-6	CASSYSMGGNYGYTF
TRBV7-9	CASRDRSETQYF
TRBV5-1	CASSFGTGENEKLFF
TRBV2	CASSESTFNEQFF
TRBV27	CASSPRTSGHTDTQYF
TRBV13	CASSLEWAEQYF
TRBV13	CASSLEQARDLGSLGYTF
TRBV10-3	CAISESVSGTREHGYTF
TRBV5-1	CASSPDGNTEAFF
TRBV27	CASSLGPDTEAFF
TRBV4-1	CASSPRAGENTGELFF
TRBV7-9	CASSLVLSANNEQFF
TRBV11-3	CASSLRGLAGGRTGELFF
TRBV2	CASSDWGNYGYTF
TRBV7-9	CASSLVGLAENTDTQYF
TRBV29-1	CSVGLGGSEAFF
TRBV4-1	CASSQEPPGRLSYEQYF
TRBV6-1	CASSDLRGDVQYF
TRBV11-2	CASSLEDTQYF
TRBV4-1	CASSPIAGHEQFF
TRBV25-1	CASSELRGQLREQYF
TRBV18	CASSPPRGGGETQYF
TRBV11-2	CASSWGRDGFYEQYF
TRBV27	CASSLKSGYGYTF
TRBV4-1	CASSQERGREGPGDTQYF
TRBV29-1	CSVEGTGNDNEQFF
TRBV6-1	CASSPRETSTDTQYF
TRBV2	CASRPIGTGLYEQYF
TRBV5-4	CASSINEPLGGENTEAFF